The 12 T cell receptor beta chains reported below all come from one sample, sequenced in a study of cytomegalovirus exposure and HLA in healthy donors. PCR amplification relied on 60 Vbeta primers (plus 13 Jbeta primers). TCRdb keeps only in-frame clones here, not all; method: immunoSEQ multiplex PCR. The sample includes 80,000 to 100,000 clones, around three quarters of them seen just once. Material for sequencing was PBMCs. The receptors come from a male donor in good health and CMV-seropositive.

This chain links TRBV19 with TRBJ1-2; unclear D gene. Germline V gives CDR1 LNHDA, CDR2 SQIVND (reference sequence). The V and J ends lost 6 bases and 8 bases respectively, with 10 bases between them. The CDR3 extends over 11 amino acids. The CDR3 region has the DNA TGTGCCAGTAGCGAGTTTTCGGGCTACACCTTC. As protein: CASSEFSGYTF.

The J gene is TRBJ2-7, the V gene TRBV29-1; 9 nucleotides match TRBD1. The CDR3 runs to 14 residues. V lost 7 bases to trimming and J lost 3 bases; unmatched junction nucleotides: 10. Germline V CDR1 and CDR2: SQVTM, ANQGSEA. DNA for the CDR3: TGCAGCGCGGAATCCGGACAGGGGATCTACGAGCAGTACTTC. The encoded protein is CSAESGQGIYEQYF.

The chain is built from TRBV5-6 and TRBJ1-2, with no clear D. Germline V gene lookup returns CDR1 SGHDT and CDR2 YYEEEE. This CDR3 region has 13 residues. The V end lost 3 bases, the J end lost 4 bases, and 10 bases lay between the germline ends. The chain's CDR3 is CASSSRVAYGYTF. The CDR3, as DNA: TGTGCCAGCAGCTCGCGGGTCGCCTATGGCTACACCTTC.

The V gene is TRBV7-9, the J gene TRBJ1-2; D is unresolved. The length of the CDR3 is 15 residues. Trimming cost V 0 bases and J 7 bases, with 15 bases left between them. Germline V gene lookup returns CDR1 SEHNR and CDR2 FQNEAQ (reference sequence). CDR3 sequence reads: CASSLATAWRSGYTF. The CDR3 nucleotides read TGTGCCAGCAGCTTAGCCACAGCATGGCGTTCTGGCTACACCTTC.

This sequence joins TRBV9 and TRBJ1-3; 7 bases line up with TRBD1. This CDR3 has 15 amino acids. From germline, CDR1 is SGDLS and CDR2 YYNGEE. V lost 4 bases to trimming and J lost 2 bases; unmatched junction nucleotides: 6. DNA for the CDR3: TGTGCCAGCAGCCCGAACCAGGGGGCTGGAAACACCATATATTTT. Translating gives CASSPNQGAGNTIYF.

Details on this clone: Its ends do not fully match the called genes, so a read error is possible. The gene calls are TRBV7-2 and TRBJ2-3; 11 nucleotides line up with TRBD2. The CDR3 is made up of 15 amino acids. Germline V lookup: CDR1 SGHTA, CDR2 FQGNSA. The CDR3 protein is CASSIAGGPTDTQYF. The CDR3 region has the DNA TGTGCCAGCAGCATAGCGGGGGGGCCGACAGATACGCAGTATTTT.

V and J are TRBV6-1 and TRBJ1-2, with unresolved D. V dropped 6 bases and J dropped 3 bases, with 17 bases sitting between them. The germline V gene encodes CDR1 MNHNS and CDR2 SASEGT. The CDR3 covers 15 residues. This chain's CDR3 is CASSRGPFLDYGYTF. Here the CDR3 DNA reads TGTGCCAGCAGCAGAGGGCCTTTCCTCGACTATGGCTACACCTTC.

J is TRBJ1-2 and V is TRBV5-6, with unresolved D. With 2 bases removed from V and 6 bases from J, the gap between germline ends came to 5 bases. This CDR3 is 11 amino acids long. The V gene's germline CDR1 is SGHDT and CDR2 YYEEEE. CDR3 amino acids: CASSFLHGYTF. In DNA, the CDR3 is TGTGCCAGCAGCTTTCTACATGGCTACACCTTC.

This clone came up a few times. CDR3 in DNA: TGCGCCAGCAGTTACCAGGCTCAGGGAGGTACTGAAGCTTTCTTT. As protein: CASSYQAQGGTEAFF. The rearrangement links TRBV5-1 to TRBJ1-1; D perhaps matches TRBD1 (5 bases). The CDR3 covers 15 residues. The V and J ends lost 5 bases and 5 bases respectively, with 19 bases between them. The germline gives CDR1 SGHRS, CDR2 YFSETQ.

The genes are TRBV18 and TRBJ1-5; D is ambiguous. The CDR3 loop spans 15 amino acids. Trimming left V 3 bases short and J 4 bases short, with 13 bases between. Germline assignment: CDR1 KGHSH and CDR2 LQKENI. CDR3 nucleotides: TGTGCCAGCTCACCTCTCGACTCTGCGAATCAGCCCCAGCATTTT. Amino acid sequence: CASSPLDSANQPQHF.

This clone was picked up one time. The genes are TRBV13 and TRBJ1-1; maybe TRBD1 (6 bases). CDR3 length equals 17 residues. Germline lookup yields CDR1 PRHDT and CDR2 FYEKMQ (reference sequence). Trimming removed 8 bases at V and 5 bases at J, with 27 bases between. DNA of the CDR3: TGTGCCAGCGCCCTTAGCGGGGGCGCCAAGTCAAGAACTGAAGCTTTCTTT. The encoded protein is CASALSGGAKSRTEAFF.

This clone was detected a few times. The chain joins TRBV5-6 to TRBJ1-1; TRBD1 matches at 10 bases. The CDR3 has 15 residues. CDR1 SGHDT and CDR2 YYEEEE come from the germline V gene. Trimming at V came to 4 bases and at J to 1 base, leaving 4 bases not matched to a gene. The CDR3 spells CASSTRTGGNTEAFF. In DNA form, the CDR3 reads TGTGCCAGCAGCACCCGGACAGGGGGGAACACTGAAGCTTTCTTT.